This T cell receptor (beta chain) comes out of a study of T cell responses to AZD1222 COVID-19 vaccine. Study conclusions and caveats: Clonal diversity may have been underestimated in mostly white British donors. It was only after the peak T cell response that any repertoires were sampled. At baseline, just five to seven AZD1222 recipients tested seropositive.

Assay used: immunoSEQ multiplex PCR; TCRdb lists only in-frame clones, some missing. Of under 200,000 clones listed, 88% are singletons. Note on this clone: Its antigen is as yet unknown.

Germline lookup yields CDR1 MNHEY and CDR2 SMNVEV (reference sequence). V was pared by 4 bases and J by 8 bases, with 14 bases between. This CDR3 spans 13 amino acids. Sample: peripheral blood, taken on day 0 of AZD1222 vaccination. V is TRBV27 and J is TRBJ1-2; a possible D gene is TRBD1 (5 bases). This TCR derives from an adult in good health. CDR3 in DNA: TGTGCCAGCAGTTATGAGGGGCAGCTAGGCTACACCTTC. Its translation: CASSYEGQLGYTF.